This TCR beta chain was retrieved from a study of blood T cell repertoires in COVID-19. Across the whole study: The cDNA or gDNA used as material had been derived from T cells, B-cell-depleted T cells, or PBMCs.

J was trimmed by 7 bases and V by 5 bases; bases with no gene match: 10. CDR1 is SGHRS, CDR2 YFSETQ, per germline. The CDR3 loop spans 15 amino acids. Enrolment of Seattle patients took place during active infection, and they were followed longitudinally. This clone has only one observation. The protocol was immunoSEQ multiplex PCR, while the TCRdb copy is restricted to in-frame clones and leaves out a portion. The table records tens of thousands of clones, around 75% of them present only once. What was sequenced was peripheral blood. This rearrangement joins TRBV5-1 to TRBJ1-4; 8 nucleotides align to TRBD1. The sequence was obtained from a man in his 70s with COVID-19, enrolled during active disease. The CDR3 is CASRRWGTGFEKLFF. In nucleotides, the CDR3 is TGCGCCAGCAGACGGTGGGGGACAGGATTTGAAAAACTGTTTTTT.